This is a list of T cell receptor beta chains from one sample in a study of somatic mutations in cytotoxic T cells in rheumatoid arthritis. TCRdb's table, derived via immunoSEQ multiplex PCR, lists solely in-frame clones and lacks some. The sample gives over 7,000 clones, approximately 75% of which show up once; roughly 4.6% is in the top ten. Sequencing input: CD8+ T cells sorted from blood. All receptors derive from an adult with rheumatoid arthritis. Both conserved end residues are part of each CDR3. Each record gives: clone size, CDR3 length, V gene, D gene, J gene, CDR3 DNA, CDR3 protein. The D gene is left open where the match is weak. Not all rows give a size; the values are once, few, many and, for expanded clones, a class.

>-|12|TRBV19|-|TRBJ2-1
TGTGCCACCAAACTAGATCGAGGTGAGCAGTTCTTC
CATKLDRGEQFF
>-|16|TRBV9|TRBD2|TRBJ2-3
TGTGCCAGCAGCGTCTTTTCTAGCGGGAGGGTGGATACGCAGTATTTT
CASSVFSSGRVDTQYF
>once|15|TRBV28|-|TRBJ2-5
TGTGCCAGCAACGGGGGGCAGGGGGTTTCAGAGACCCAGTACTTC
CASNGGQGVSETQYF
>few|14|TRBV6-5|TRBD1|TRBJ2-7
TGTGCCAGCAGTATCGGGACAGGGGCGAACGAGCAGTACTTC
CASSIGTGANEQYF
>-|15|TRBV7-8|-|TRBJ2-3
TGTGCCAGCAGCGGAGTCGGCGGATTGGGATATACGCAGTATTTT
CASSGVGGLGYTQYF
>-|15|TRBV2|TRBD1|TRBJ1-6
TGTGCCAGCAGGACAGGGGGCGGGTATAATTCACCCCTCCACTTT
CASRTGGGYNSPLHF
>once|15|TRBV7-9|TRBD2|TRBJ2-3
TGTGCCAGCAGCTTGTACGGGGGGTCCACAGGTACGCAGTATTTT
CASSLYGGSTGTQYF
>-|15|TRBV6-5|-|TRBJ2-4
TGTGCCAGCAGTTACTCGCTTCGAGGGTCAAACATTCAGTACTTC
CASSYSLRGSNIQYF
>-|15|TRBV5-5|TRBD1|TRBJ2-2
TGTGCCAGCAGCTGGACAGGGGGCGACACCGGGGAGCTGTTTTTT
CASSWTGGDTGELFF
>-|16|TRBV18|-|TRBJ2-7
TGTGCCAGCTCACCTCGAGGGGAATCAGGTTCCTACGAGCAGTACTTC
CASSPRGESGSYEQYF
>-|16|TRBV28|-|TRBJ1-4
TGTGCCAGCAGTTTAACCAGGGGCCCCATTAATGAAAAACTGTTTTTT
CASSLTRGPINEKLFF
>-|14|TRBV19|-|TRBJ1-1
TGTGCCAGTAGTCAAGGGAAGGGGAACACTGAAGCTTTCTTT
CASSQGKGNTEAFF
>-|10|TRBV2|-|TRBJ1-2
TGTGCCAGCATAGGGGGTGGCTACACCTTC
CASIGGGYTF
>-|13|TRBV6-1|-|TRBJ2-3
TGTGCCAGCAGTGATATCGTAGCCCGCACGCTGTATTTT
CASSDIVARTLYF
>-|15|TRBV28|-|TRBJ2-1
TGTGCCAGCAGTTTTGACTCCTCCTCCTACAATGAGCAGTTCTTC
CASSFDSSSYNEQFF
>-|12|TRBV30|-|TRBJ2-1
TGTGCCTGGGATGCCAATTACAATGAGCAGTTCTTC
CAWDANYNEQFF
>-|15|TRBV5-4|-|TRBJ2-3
TGTGCCAGCAGCTTGGCTGACAAGCGTACAGATACGCAGTATTTT
CASSLADKRTDTQYF
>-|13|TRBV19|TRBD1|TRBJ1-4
TGTGCCAGTAGTCCACAGGGGAACGAAAAACTGTTTTTT
CASSPQGNEKLFF
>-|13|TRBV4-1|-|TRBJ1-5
TGCGCCAGCAGCCAAGGCAGGGATCAGCCCCAGCATTTT
CASSQGRDQPQHF
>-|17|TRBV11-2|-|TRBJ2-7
TGTGCCAGCAGCCCATCCTTTTTAGCGAGGGGCGTCCACGAGCAGTACTTC
CASSPSFLARGVHEQYF
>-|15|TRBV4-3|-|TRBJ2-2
TGCGCCAGCAGCCAAGATAGCTCGCGGGGCGGGGAGCTGTTTTTT
CASSQDSSRGGELFF
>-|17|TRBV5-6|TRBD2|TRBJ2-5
TGTGCCAGCAGCTTGCCGGGACTAGCGGGGGGACCTGGGACCCAGTACTTC
CASSLPGLAGGPGTQYF
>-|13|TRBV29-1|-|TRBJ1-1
TGCAGCGCGGGGCGGGCTCTGAACACTGAAGCTTTCTTT
CSAGRALNTEAFF
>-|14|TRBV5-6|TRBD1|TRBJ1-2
TGTGCCAGCAGCTTCTCCAGGGGGATTCCCGACTACACCTTC
CASSFSRGIPDYTF
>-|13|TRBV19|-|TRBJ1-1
TGTGCCAGTAGAAGCTCGAGGAACACTGAAGCTTTCTTT
CASRSSRNTEAFF
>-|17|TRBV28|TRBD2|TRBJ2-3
TGTGCCAGCAGTTCTCGACTAGCCACGGCGGTACGAGATACGCAGTATTTT
CASSSRLATAVRDTQYF
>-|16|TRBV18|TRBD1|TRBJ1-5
TGTGCCAGCTCCCCCACCTCCGCCGGGACAGATCAGCCCCAGCATTTT
CASSPTSAGTDQPQHF
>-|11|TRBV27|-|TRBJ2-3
TGTGCCAGCAGCCAGACAGATACGCAGTATTTT
CASSQTDTQYF
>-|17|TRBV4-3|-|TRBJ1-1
TGCGCCAGCAGCCAAGCCCGCATAGGAAACCGGGGGGCTGAAGCTTTCTTT
CASSQARIGNRGAEAFF
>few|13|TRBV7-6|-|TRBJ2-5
TGTGCCAGCAGCGGTCTGAACCAAGAGACCCAGTACTTC
CASSGLNQETQYF
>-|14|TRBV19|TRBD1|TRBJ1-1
TGTGCCAGTTCTCACAGGGGTTGGAACACTGAAGCTTTCTTT
CASSHRGWNTEAFF
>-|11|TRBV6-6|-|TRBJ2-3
TGTGCCAGCCGCGGGGTGGATACGCAGTATTTT
CASRGVDTQYF
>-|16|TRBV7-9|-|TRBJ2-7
TGTGCCAGCAGCCCCTTACCCCGGGGGACCTCCTACGAGCAGTACTTC
CASSPLPRGTSYEQYF
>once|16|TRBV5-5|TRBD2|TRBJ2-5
TGTGCCAGCAGCCCCAATGCTAGGACTAGCCAAGAGACCCAGTACTTC
CASSPNARTSQETQYF
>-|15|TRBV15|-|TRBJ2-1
TGTGCCACCAGCAAAGGGACGGGAGCCTACAATGAGCAGTTCTTC
CATSKGTGAYNEQFF
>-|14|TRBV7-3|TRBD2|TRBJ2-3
TGTGCCAGCAGTAAGCGGGGGGCCACAGATACGCAGTATTTT
CASSKRGATDTQYF
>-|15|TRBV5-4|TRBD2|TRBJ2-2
TGTGCCAGCTTTCCTAGCGGGGCGAACACCGGGGAGCTGTTTTTT
CASFPSGANTGELFF
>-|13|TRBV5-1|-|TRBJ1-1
TGCGCCAGCAGCTTGGAGGTGGGCACTGAAGCTTTCTTT
CASSLEVGTEAFF
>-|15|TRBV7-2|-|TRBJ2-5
TGTGCCAGCAGCGGAAAATGGGACGATCAAGAGACCCAGTACTTC
CASSGKWDDQETQYF
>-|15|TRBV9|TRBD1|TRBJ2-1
TGTGCCAGCAGCGTAGAAGGGGGCGCTTACAATGAGCAGTTCTTC
CASSVEGGAYNEQFF
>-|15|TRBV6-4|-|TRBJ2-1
TGTGCCACTCGACCTGGTAGTAGCTCCTACAATGAGCAGTTCTTC
CATRPGSSSYNEQFF
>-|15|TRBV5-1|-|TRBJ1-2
TGCGCCAGCAGCTGGGGGACTTACGCTAACTATGGCTACACCTTC
CASSWGTYANYGYTF
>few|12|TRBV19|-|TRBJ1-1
TGTGCCAGTAGGGCAGGGCCGGCTGAAGCTTTCTTT
CASRAGPAEAFF
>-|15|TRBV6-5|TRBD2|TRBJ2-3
TGTGCCAGCCTCACGAAGCGGGGGGCCCCAGATACGCAGTATTTT
CASLTKRGAPDTQYF
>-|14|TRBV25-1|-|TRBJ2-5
TGTGCCAGCAGTGAATTGGTGACACAAGAGACCCAGTACTTC
CASSELVTQETQYF